This is a list of T cell receptor beta chains from one sample in a study of cytomegalovirus exposure and HLA in healthy donors. Data came from immunoSEQ multiplex PCR; TCRdb stores just in-frame clones and leaves some out. The sample includes 130,000 or so clones, 77% of them seen just once. The specimen sequenced was PBMCs. These receptors were taken from a female donor in good health and CMV-seronegative. The CDR3 runs from the conserved cysteine through the conserved F or W. D genes are given only for firm matches. Where a row states a size, it is once, few, many or the class of an expanded clone; other rows omit it.

v_call	j_call	d_call	clone_size	cdr3_nt	cdr3_aa
TRBV6-5	TRBJ2-7	NA	few	TGTGCCAGCAGCACGGATAGGGGGGGGATCAACGAGCAGTACTTC	CASSTDRGGINEQYF
TRBV7-9	TRBJ2-1	TRBD2	NA	TGTGCCAGCAGCTGGTCCCCTTCTAGCGGGGATTACAATGAGCAGTTCTTC	CASSWSPSSGDYNEQFF
TRBV6-1	TRBJ1-5	TRBD1	NA	TGTGCCAGCAGGCAAGACAGGGGCAATCAGCCCCAGCATTTT	CASRQDRGNQPQHF
TRBV4-1	TRBJ1-2	NA	NA	TGCGCCAGCAGCCAAGACCGAGGCCTTGGCTACACCTTC	CASSQDRGLGYTF
TRBV30	TRBJ2-7	TRBD1	NA	TGTGCCTGGAGCCCGGGACAGGGATCCTACGAGCAGTACTTC	CAWSPGQGSYEQYF
TRBV5-1	TRBJ1-4	NA	NA	TGCGCCAGCAGCTCTCAGGGGAGGGGGGATGAAAAACTGTTTTTT	CASSSQGRGDEKLFF
TRBV11-3	TRBJ2-2	NA	NA	TGTGCCAGCAGCGGACAGACAACCGGGGAGCTGTTTTTT	CASSGQTTGELFF
TRBV7-9	TRBJ2-5	TRBD1	NA	TGTTCCAGCAGCCAGCCGGGACAGGGGAGGGAGACCCAGTACTTC	CSSSQPGQGRETQYF
TRBV5-1	TRBJ1-5	TRBD1	NA	TGCGCCAGCAGCTTAAGTCCGGGACAGGAGCAGCCCCAGCATTTT	CASSLSPGQEQPQHF
TRBV18	TRBJ1-2	TRBD1	NA	TGTGCCAGCTCAGTGAACTTTGAGAGGAGGACAGGCGAAAATGGCTACACCTTC	CASSVNFERRTGENGYTF
TRBV5-1	TRBJ1-1	NA	NA	TGCGCCAGCAGCTTGAAAGTTGCAGGGGTTCACACTGAAGCTTTCTTT	CASSLKVAGVHTEAFF
TRBV5-1	TRBJ2-3	TRBD2	NA	TGCGCCAGCAGCTTCGGACTAGCGGGTACAGATACGCAGTATTTT	CASSFGLAGTDTQYF
TRBV7-3	TRBJ2-1	TRBD2	NA	TGTGCCAGCAGCTTAAGTCGGGGGGGCTTCAATGAGCAGTTCTTC	CASSLSRGGFNEQFF
TRBV5-4	TRBJ2-7	NA	few	TGTGCCAGCAGCTTGTCTGCGGGCCCGACCTACGAGCAGTACTTC	CASSLSAGPTYEQYF
TRBV7-3	TRBJ2-1	TRBD2	NA	TGTGCCAGCAGCTCCAGCGGGGGGGCGTACAATGAGCAGTTCTTC	CASSSSGGAYNEQFF
TRBV10-2	TRBJ1-1	TRBD1	NA	TGCGCCAGCACCAGGACAGGGTCCGCTGAAGCTTTCTTT	CASTRTGSAEAFF
TRBV1	TRBJ2-7	NA	NA	TGCACCAGCAGCCAAGAAGGGAGACTAGCGGAAAGAGGGGAGGCCTACGAGCAGTACTTC	CTSSQEGRLAERGEAYEQYF
TRBV6-5	TRBJ2-3	NA	NA	TGTGCCAGCAGTGCTAGTGCGGGGAGCACAGATACGCAGTATTTT	CASSASAGSTDTQYF
TRBV9	TRBJ2-7	TRBD2	NA	TGTGCCAGCAGCGTAGGCACTAGCGGCACCTACGAGCAGTACTTC	CASSVGTSGTYEQYF
TRBV9	TRBJ2-3	NA	NA	TGTGCCAGCAGCGGTCACAGGCCACCTGCCGCAGATACGCAGTATTTT	CASSGHRPPAADTQYF
TRBV6-5	TRBJ1-1	NA	NA	TGTGCCAGCAGTGAGGCCGTAGAGACTGAAGCTTTCTTT	CASSEAVETEAFF
TRBV29-1	TRBJ2-7	TRBD1	NA	TGCAGCGTTGAAGAGGGGGGACAGGGGCAGCTCGAGCAGTACTTC	CSVEEGGQGQLEQYF
TRBV5-6	TRBJ1-4	TRBD1	few	TGTGCCAGCAGCCGCGGACAGGGTCAAAATGAAAAACTGTTTTTT	CASSRGQGQNEKLFF
TRBV5-1	TRBJ2-7	NA	NA	TGCGCCAGCAGCTCCCAGGGTACTTCCTCCTACGAGCAGTACTTC	CASSSQGTSSYEQYF
TRBV28	TRBJ2-3	NA	NA	TGTGCCAGTTCCCCCGGGATGGATACGCAGTATTTT	CASSPGMDTQYF
TRBV7-2	TRBJ2-7	NA	NA	TGTGCCAGCAGCTCCCTGGCGGGGCGGGGATCCTACGAGCAGTACTTC	CASSSLAGRGSYEQYF
TRBV6-1	TRBJ2-2	NA	NA	TGTGCCAGCAGTGAAGAGGCAGGGATTCGCACCGGGGAGCTGTTTTTT	CASSEEAGIRTGELFF
TRBV6-1	TRBJ2-2	NA	NA	TGTGCCAGCCGAGGGTGGGGGCTGTTTTTT	CASRGWGLFF
TRBV7-9	TRBJ2-1	TRBD2	once	TGTGCCAGCAGCTTTTCCAGCGGGGGGGTCAGCTCCTACAATGAGCAGTTCTTC	CASSFSSGGVSSYNEQFF
TRBV6-1	TRBJ1-2	TRBD1	once	TGTGCCAGCAGTAAGGACAGGGGTAACTATGGCTACACCTTC	CASSKDRGNYGYTF
TRBV7-9	TRBJ1-4	NA	NA	TGTGCCAGCAGCCCCAGACAGCCAACTAATGAAAAACTGTTTTTT	CASSPRQPTNEKLFF
TRBV11-2	TRBJ1-4	NA	few	TGTGCCAGCAGCTCGACAGTTACAACTAATGAAAAACTGTTTTTT	CASSSTVTTNEKLFF
TRBV30	TRBJ1-5	NA	NA	TGTGCCTGGAACATGGGCAATCAGCCCCAGCATTTT	CAWNMGNQPQHF
TRBV21-1	TRBJ2-1	NA	NA	TGTGCCAGCAGCAAAGTGGAGGGACTTGATCCTGTTAATGAGCAGTTCTTC	CASSKVEGLDPVNEQFF
TRBV11-2	TRBJ1-2	NA	NA	TGTGCCAGCAGCTTCCCCGGGAGTGAACGATCTGGCTACACCTTC	CASSFPGSERSGYTF
TRBV4-1	TRBJ2-3	NA	many	TGCGCCAGCAGCCAACCTAGCACAGATACGCAGTATTTT	CASSQPSTDTQYF
TRBV19	TRBJ2-6	NA	once	TGTGCCAGTAGGAGGGGGGGGTTCTCTGGGGCCAACGTCCTGACTTTC	CASRRGGFSGANVLTF
TRBV25-1	TRBJ1-2	TRBD1	NA	TGTGCCAGCAGTGAATGGGACAGAGAAAACTATGGCTACACCTTC	CASSEWDRENYGYTF
TRBV4-2	TRBJ1-2	NA	NA	TGTGCCAGCAGCCAAGGGCCACCCATGGGCGCAAGATCCTATGGCTACACCTTC	CASSQGPPMGARSYGYTF
TRBV6-1	TRBJ1-5	NA	NA	TGTGCCAGCAGTGAATGGGAGGGGAGCAATCAGCCCCAGCATTTT	CASSEWEGSNQPQHF
TRBV5-1	TRBJ2-6	NA	NA	TGCGCCAGCAGCTTAGACAGTCAGGTAGGAGCCAACGTCCTGACTTTC	CASSLDSQVGANVLTF
TRBV5-1	TRBJ2-7	TRBD2	NA	TGCGCCAGCAGCTTACTAGCGGGGGGAGAGGGCGAGCAGTACTTC	CASSLLAGGEGEQYF
TRBV6-5	TRBJ1-2	TRBD1	NA	TGTGCCAGCAGTTCAGGACAGGGGTATGGCTACACCTTC	CASSSGQGYGYTF
TRBV19	TRBJ1-2	NA	NA	TGTGCCAGTAGTACAGGAGTGGCGGGGGCTTTGGGCTACACCTTC	CASSTGVAGALGYTF
TRBV7-9	TRBJ1-5	NA	NA	TGTGCCAGCAGCTTCCAGGGCACTCAGCCCCAGCATTTT	CASSFQGTQPQHF
TRBV9	TRBJ2-1	NA	once	TGTGCCAGCAGCGTAGAACTAGCCGTCTACAATGAGCAGTTCTTC	CASSVELAVYNEQFF
TRBV6-1	TRBJ2-7	NA	NA	TGTGCCAGCAGAGAAATTGATAGCTCCTACGAGCAGTACTTC	CASREIDSSYEQYF
TRBV6-6	TRBJ2-1	TRBD1	NA	TGTGCCAGCAGCCCCGGACAGGGTACCTACAATGAGCAGTTCTTC	CASSPGQGTYNEQFF
TRBV19	TRBJ1-3	NA	once	TGTGCCAGTAGTCTAATAGGGGCCCTGGGCAACACCATATATTTT	CASSLIGALGNTIYF
TRBV6-1	TRBJ1-5	NA	NA	TGTGCCAGCAGTGAAGCGCGGGGTCCACGGAATCAGCCCCAGCATTTT	CASSEARGPRNQPQHF
TRBV27	TRBJ2-4	TRBD1	NA	TGTGCCAGCAGTTCAGCGCCAACGGGACAGGGGGCAGGGAGCATTCAGTACTTC	CASSSAPTGQGAGSIQYF
TRBV19	TRBJ1-5	NA	NA	TGTGCCAGTAACCCTAGTCGTAGTGAGTCGCCCCAGCATTTT	CASNPSRSESPQHF
TRBV11-1	TRBJ1-2	TRBD1	NA	TGTGCCAGCAGCCGACAGGGGGCGACAGGCTACACCTTC	CASSRQGATGYTF